This is a list of T cell receptor beta chains from one sample in a study of cytomegalovirus exposure and HLA in healthy donors. Sequencing was performed with immunoSEQ multiplex PCR; in TCRdb, only in-frame clones are kept and a portion is missing. The sample shows some 130,000 clones, approximately 77% of them seen only once. Sequenced sample: PBMCs. The receptor source for this set is a man aged 25-45 years in good health and CMV-seronegative. CDR3s include the opening cysteine and the closing phenylalanine or tryptophan. The D gene is left open where the match is weak.

d_call,cdr3_length,v_call,j_call,cdr3_nt,cdr3_aa
TRBD2,17,TRBV28,TRBJ2-1,TGTGCCAGCAGTGCAAGCGGGGGGTTCGTACCCTACAATGAGCAGTTCTTC,CASSASGGFVPYNEQFF
TRBD2,17,TRBV4-1,TRBJ2-2,TGCGCCAGCAGCCAAGGCCTGGGGACTAGCGTAGCCGGGGAGCTGTTTTTT,CASSQGLGTSVAGELFF
TRBD2,16,TRBV12-5,TRBJ2-2,TGTGCTAGTGGCGCCGGTAGCGGGAACGGCGCCGGGGAGCTGTTTTTT,CASGAGSGNGAGELFF
NA,15,TRBV7-2,TRBJ2-2,TGTGCCAGCAGCTTATTGGGCATTGGGACCGGGGAGCTGTTTTTT,CASSLLGIGTGELFF
TRBD2,15,TRBV9,TRBJ2-7,TGTGCCAGCAGCCCCCGGGCGGGAGGGGATGGCGAGCAGTACTTC,CASSPRAGGDGEQYF
NA,18,TRBV1,TRBJ1-5,TGCACCACCCAGCCAACGGGAAGGGGGCCCCATAGCAATCAGCCCCAGCATTTT,CTTQPTGRGPHSNQPQHF
TRBD2,13,TRBV28,TRBJ2-7,TGTGCCAGCAGAGGCGGGAGGGGGTACGAGCAGTACTTC,CASRGGRGYEQYF
TRBD1,13,TRBV5-1,TRBJ1-1,TGCGCCAGCACCGGACAGGGAGGGACTGAAGCTTTCTTT,CASTGQGGTEAFF
TRBD1,15,TRBV25-1,TRBJ1-5,TGTGCCAGCAGTGAGGGACAGACTAGCAATCAGCCCCAGCATTTT,CASSEGQTSNQPQHF
TRBD1,15,TRBV9,TRBJ2-5,TGTGCCAGCAGCGTGGGGACAGGGGGTATGGAGACCCAGTACTTC,CASSVGTGGMETQYF
NA,17,TRBV5-4,TRBJ2-1,TGTGCCAGCAGCTTGGGAGTCCTCTTCGGGGGAAGGAATGAGCAGTTCTTC,CASSLGVLFGGRNEQFF